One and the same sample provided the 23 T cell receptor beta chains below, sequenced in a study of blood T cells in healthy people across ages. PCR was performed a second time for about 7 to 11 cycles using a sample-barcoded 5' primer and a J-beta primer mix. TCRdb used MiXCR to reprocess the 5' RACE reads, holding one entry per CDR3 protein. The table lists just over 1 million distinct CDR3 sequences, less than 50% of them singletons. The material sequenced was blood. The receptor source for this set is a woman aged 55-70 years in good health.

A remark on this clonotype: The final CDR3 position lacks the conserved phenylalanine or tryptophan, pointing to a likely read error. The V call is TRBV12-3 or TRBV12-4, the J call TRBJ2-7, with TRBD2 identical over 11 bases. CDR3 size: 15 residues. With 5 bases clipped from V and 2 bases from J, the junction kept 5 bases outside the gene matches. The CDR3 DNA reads TGTGCCAGCAGTCGAGGACTAGCGGGCGCCTACGAGCAGTACCTC. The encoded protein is CASSRGLAGAYEQYL.

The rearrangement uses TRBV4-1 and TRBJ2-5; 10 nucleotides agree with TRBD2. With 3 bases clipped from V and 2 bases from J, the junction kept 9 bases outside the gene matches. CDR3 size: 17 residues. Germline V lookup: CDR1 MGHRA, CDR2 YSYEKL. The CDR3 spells CASSHGLAGVSQETQYF. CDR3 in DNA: TGCGCCAGCAGCCATGGGCTAGCGGGAGTGTCGCAAGAGACCCAGTACTTC.

The CDR3 DNA reads as TGTGCCAGCAGGGGACAGGGACCAAAAGATACGCAGTATTTT. It is translated as CASRGQGPKDTQYF. The gene calls are TRBV12-3 or TRBV12-4 and TRBJ2-3; TRBD1 agrees at 9 bases. The trim removed 6 bases at V and 5 bases at J, leaving 6 bases unmatched. The CDR3 length is 14 residues.

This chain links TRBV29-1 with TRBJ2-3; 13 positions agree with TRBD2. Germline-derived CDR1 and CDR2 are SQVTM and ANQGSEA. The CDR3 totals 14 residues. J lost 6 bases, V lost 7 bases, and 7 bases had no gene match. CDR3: CSGWTSGRGDTQYF. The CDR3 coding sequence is TGCAGCGGATGGACTAGCGGGAGAGGTGATACGCAGTATTTT.

The CDR3 coding sequence is TGTGCCGGCGCGGCAGGGGCGAACACTGAAGCTTTCTTT. Translation gives CAGAAGANTEAFF. V and J are TRBV6-5 and TRBJ1-1; D possibly corresponds to TRBD1 (6 bases). Trimming removed 11 bases from V and 1 base from J, with 14 bases in between. The germline gives CDR1 MNHEY, CDR2 SVGAGI. The CDR3 contains 13 residues.

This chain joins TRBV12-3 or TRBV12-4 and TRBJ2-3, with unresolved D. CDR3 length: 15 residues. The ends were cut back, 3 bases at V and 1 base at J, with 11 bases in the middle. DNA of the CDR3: TGTGCCAGCAGTTTTAGGAAGACTCGCACAGATACGCAGTATTTT. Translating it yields CASSFRKTRTDTQYF.

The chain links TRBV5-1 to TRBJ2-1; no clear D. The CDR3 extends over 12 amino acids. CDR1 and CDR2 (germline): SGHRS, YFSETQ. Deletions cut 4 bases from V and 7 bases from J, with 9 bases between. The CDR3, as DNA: TGCGCCAGCAGCCGGAGTCTGAATGAGCAGTTCTTC. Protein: CASSRSLNEQFF.

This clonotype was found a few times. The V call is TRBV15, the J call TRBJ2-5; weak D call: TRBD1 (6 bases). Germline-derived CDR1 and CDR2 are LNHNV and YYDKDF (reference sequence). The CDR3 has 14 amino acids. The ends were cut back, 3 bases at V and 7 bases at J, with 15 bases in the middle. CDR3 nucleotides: TGTGCCACCAGCAGCAGGGGTAGAGCCGGGACCCAGTACTTC. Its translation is CATSSRGRAGTQYF.

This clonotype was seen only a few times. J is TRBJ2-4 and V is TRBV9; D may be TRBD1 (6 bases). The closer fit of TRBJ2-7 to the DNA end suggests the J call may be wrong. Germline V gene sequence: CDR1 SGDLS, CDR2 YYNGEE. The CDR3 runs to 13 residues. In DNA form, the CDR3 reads TGTGCCAGCACCATTGGAGTCAGGGGCGAGCAGTACTTC. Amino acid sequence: CASTIGVRGEQYF.

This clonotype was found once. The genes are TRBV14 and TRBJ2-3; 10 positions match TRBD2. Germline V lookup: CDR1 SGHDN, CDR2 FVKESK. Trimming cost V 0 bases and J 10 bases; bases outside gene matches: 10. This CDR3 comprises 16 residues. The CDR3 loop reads CASSQELAGPNAAQYF. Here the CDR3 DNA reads TGTGCCAGCAGCCAAGAACTAGCGGGACCCAACGCGGCGCAGTATTTT.

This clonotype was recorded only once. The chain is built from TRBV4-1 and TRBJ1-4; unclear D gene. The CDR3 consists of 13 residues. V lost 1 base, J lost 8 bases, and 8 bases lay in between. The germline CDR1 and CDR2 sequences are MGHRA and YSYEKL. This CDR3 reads CASSQVSVEKLFF. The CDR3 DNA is TGCGCCAGCAGCCAAGTTTCAGTCGAAAAACTGTTTTTT.

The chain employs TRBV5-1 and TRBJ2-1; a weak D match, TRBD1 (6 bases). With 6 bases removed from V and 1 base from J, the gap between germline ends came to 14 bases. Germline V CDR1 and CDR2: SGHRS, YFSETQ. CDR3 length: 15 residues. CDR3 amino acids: CASTGQGQSYNEQFF. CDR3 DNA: TGCGCCAGCACCGGGCAGGGGCAGTCCTACAATGAGCAGTTCTTC.

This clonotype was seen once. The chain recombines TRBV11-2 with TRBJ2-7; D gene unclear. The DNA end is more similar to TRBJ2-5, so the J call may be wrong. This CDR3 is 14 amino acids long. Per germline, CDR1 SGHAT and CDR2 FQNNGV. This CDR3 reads CASSLEYNTETQYF. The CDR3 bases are TGTGCCAGCAGCTTAGAATATAACACGGAGACCCAGTACTTC.

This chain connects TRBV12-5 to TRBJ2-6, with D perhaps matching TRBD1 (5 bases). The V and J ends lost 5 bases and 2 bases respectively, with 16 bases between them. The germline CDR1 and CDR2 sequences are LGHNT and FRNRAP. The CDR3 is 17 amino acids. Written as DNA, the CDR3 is TGTGCTAGTGGTCCTAACGCCGAGACAGCTGGGGCCAACGTCCTGACTTTC. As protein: CASGPNAETAGANVLTF.

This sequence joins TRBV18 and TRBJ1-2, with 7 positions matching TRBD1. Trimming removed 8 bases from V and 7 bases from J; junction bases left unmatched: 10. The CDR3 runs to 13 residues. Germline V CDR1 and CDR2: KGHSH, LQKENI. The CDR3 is CASATTGASGYTF. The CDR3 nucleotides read TGTGCCAGCGCAACTACAGGGGCTAGTGGCTACACCTTC.

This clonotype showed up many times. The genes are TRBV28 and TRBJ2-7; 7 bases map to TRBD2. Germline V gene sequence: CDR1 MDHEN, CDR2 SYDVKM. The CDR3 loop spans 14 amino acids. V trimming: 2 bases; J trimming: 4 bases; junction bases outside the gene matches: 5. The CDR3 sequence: CASSLVQGGYEQYF. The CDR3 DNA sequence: TGTGCCAGCAGTTTAGTCCAGGGAGGGTACGAGCAGTACTTC.

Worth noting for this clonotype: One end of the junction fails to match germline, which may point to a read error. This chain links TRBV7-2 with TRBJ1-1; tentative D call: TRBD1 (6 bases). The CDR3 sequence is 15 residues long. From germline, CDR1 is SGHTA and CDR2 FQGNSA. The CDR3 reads CASSGRRDTNAEAFF. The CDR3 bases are TGTGCCAGCAGCGGACGCCGGGACACGAACGCTGAAGCTTTCTTT. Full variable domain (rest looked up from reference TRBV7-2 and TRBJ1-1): GAGVSQSPSNKVTEKGKDVELRCDPISGHTALYWYRQSLGQGLEFLIYFQGNSAPDKSGLPSDRFSAERTGGSVSTLTIQRTQQEDSAVYLCASSGRRDTNAEAFFGQGTRLTVV.

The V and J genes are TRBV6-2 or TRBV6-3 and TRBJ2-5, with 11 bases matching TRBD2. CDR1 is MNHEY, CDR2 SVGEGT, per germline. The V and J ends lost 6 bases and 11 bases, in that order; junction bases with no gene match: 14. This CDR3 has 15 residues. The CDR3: CASRPSGRLNNEQYF. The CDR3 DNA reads TGTGCCAGCAGGCCTAGCGGGAGGCTGAACAATGAGCAGTACTTC.

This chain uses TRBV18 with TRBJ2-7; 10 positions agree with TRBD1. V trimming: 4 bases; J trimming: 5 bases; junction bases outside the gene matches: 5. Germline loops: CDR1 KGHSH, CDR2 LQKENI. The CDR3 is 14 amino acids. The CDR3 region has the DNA TGTGCCAGCTCACGCGGGACAGGGGAGAACGAGCAGTACTTC. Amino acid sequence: CASSRGTGENEQYF.

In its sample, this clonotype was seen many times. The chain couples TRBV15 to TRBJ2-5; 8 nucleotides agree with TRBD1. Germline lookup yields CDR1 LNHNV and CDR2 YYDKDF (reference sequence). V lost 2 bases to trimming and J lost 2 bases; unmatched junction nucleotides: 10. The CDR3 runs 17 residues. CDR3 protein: CATSRQTFRTGQETQYF. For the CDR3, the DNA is TGTGCCACCAGCAGACAGACCTTCCGGACAGGGCAAGAGACCCAGTACTTC.

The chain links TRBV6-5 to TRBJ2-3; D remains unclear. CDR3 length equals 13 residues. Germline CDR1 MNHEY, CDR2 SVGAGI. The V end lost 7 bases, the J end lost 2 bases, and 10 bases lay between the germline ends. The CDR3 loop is CASTDDDTDTQYF. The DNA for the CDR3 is TGTGCCAGCACCGATGATGACACAGATACGCAGTATTTT.

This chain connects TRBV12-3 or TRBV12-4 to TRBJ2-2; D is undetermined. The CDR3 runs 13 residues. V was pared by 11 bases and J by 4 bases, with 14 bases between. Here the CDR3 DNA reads TGTGCCGGCAAGGAGTCCCGCACCGGGGAGCTGTTTTTT. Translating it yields CAGKESRTGELFF.

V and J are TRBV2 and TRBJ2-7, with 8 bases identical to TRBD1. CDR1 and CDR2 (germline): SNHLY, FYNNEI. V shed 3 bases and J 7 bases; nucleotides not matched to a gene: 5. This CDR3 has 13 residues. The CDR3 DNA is TGTGCCAGCAGTGAGCAGGGGGCCTGGGAGCAGTACTTC. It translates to CASSEQGAWEQYF.